This is a list of T cell receptor beta chains from one sample in a study of immune cell composition in non-small cell lung cancer. Data came from immunoSEQ multiplex PCR; TCRdb stores just in-frame clones and leaves some out. The table has thousands of clones, roughly two thirds seen once. The sequenced sample consisted of non-adjacent lung tissue. The receptors here all came from a human donor with non-small cell lung cancer. CDR3s include the opening cysteine and the closing phenylalanine or tryptophan. The D gene is left open where the match is weak. Size is stated for part of the rows, as once, few or many counts, or as a class when the clone is expanded.

TRBJ2-5	TRBV2	NA	NA	TGTGCCAGCCTTCCAGACACGTACCAAGAGACCCAGTACTTC	CASLPDTYQETQYF
TRBJ2-7	TRBV15	NA	NA	TGTGCCACCAGCAGAGATTTAGGAGTCTACGAGCAGTACTTC	CATSRDLGVYEQYF
TRBJ2-1	TRBV30	NA	NA	TGTGCCTGGAGTTCCGGCGGGCACAATGAGCAGTTCTTC	CAWSSGGHNEQFF
TRBJ2-7	TRBV7-6	few	TRBD1	TGTGCCAGCAGCGCGCAGGGGGATGGTGGCGAGCAGTACTTC	CASSAQGDGGEQYF
TRBJ2-2	TRBV11-3	NA	TRBD1	TGTGCCAGCAGCTTTAGACAGGGAGCCGGGGAGCTGTTTTTT	CASSFRQGAGELFF
TRBJ2-2	TRBV6-4	few	TRBD2	TGTGCCAGCAGTCGGACTAGCGGGAGTTCGGCCACCGGGGAGCTGTTTTTT	CASSRTSGSSATGELFF
TRBJ1-5	TRBV7-9	few	NA	TGTGCCAGCAGCTTGTATGGGGCTCAGCCCCAGCATTTT	CASSLYGAQPQHF
TRBJ2-2	TRBV7-3	NA	NA	TGTGCCAGCAGCCCTGACACCGGGGAGCTGTTTTTT	CASSPDTGELFF
TRBJ2-1	TRBV7-2	NA	TRBD2	TGTGCCAGCAGCCCAGCAGCGGGAGGGGTGTCTGAGCAGTTCTTC	CASSPAAGGVSEQFF
TRBJ2-7	TRBV5-6	NA	TRBD2	TGTGCCAGCAGCTGGAGCGGGAGTAGGTACGAGCAGTACTTC	CASSWSGSRYEQYF
TRBJ2-7	TRBV19	NA	TRBD1	TGTGCCAGTAGTATGGGACAGGTCTACGAGCAGTACTTC	CASSMGQVYEQYF
TRBJ1-3	TRBV5-5	NA	TRBD1	TGTGCCAGCAGCCCTGTTTGGACAGGTGGAAACACCATATATTTT	CASSPVWTGGNTIYF
TRBJ1-2	TRBV11-2	NA	TRBD1	TGTGCCAGCAGCCCGCTGGACAGGACCTATGGCTACACCTTC	CASSPLDRTYGYTF
TRBJ2-7	TRBV7-2	NA	NA	TGTGCCAGCAGCCCCACTAGCAGACTCTACGAGCAGTACTTC	CASSPTSRLYEQYF
TRBJ2-3	TRBV5-1	NA	NA	TGCGCCAGCAGCTTACTGGAGGCGCCGCAGTATTTT	CASSLLEAPQYF
TRBJ2-7	TRBV5-1	NA	NA	TGCGCCAGCAGAACCGACATCTCCTACGAGCAGTACTTC	CASRTDISYEQYF
TRBJ2-7	TRBV10-3	NA	NA	TGTGCCATCAGCGACACAATGGGGCAGTACTTC	CAISDTMGQYF
TRBJ2-7	TRBV28	few	NA	TGTGCCAGCAGTTTTAGTAGCTCCTACGAGCAGTACTTC	CASSFSSSYEQYF
TRBJ1-2	TRBV28	NA	NA	TGTGCCAGCAGCCTGGTAAGCGGTAATGGCTACACCTTC	CASSLVSGNGYTF
TRBJ2-4	TRBV2	few	TRBD1	TGTGCCAGCACTGGCGGCCAGGGGGCGGGAAACATTCAGTACTTC	CASTGGQGAGNIQYF
TRBJ2-3	TRBV7-9	NA	NA	TGTGCCAGCAGCTTAGGACACTCTAGCACAGATACGCAGTATTTT	CASSLGHSSTDTQYF
TRBJ2-3	TRBV9	NA	NA	TGTGCCAGCACCCCGAGGGAGGGGGTAACAGATACGCAGTATTTT	CASTPREGVTDTQYF
TRBJ2-2	TRBV4-2	once	NA	TGTGCCAGCAGCCGGCCTACCCGGGACTTGAACACCGGGGAGCTGTTTTTT	CASSRPTRDLNTGELFF
TRBJ2-7	TRBV5-1	few	TRBD1	TGCGCCAGCAGCTTGGTCACGGGCAGGGGGCAGGGTGAGCAGTACTTC	CASSLVTGRGQGEQYF
TRBJ2-5	TRBV7-9	NA	NA	TGTGCCAGCAGCTTAGCGGCACATAATTTCCAAGAGACCCAGTACTTC	CASSLAAHNFQETQYF
TRBJ2-3	TRBV11-2	NA	TRBD2	TGTGCCAGCAGCCCCGGGACTAGCGGGAGGGCCTTTGATACGCAGTATTTT	CASSPGTSGRAFDTQYF
TRBJ2-5	TRBV5-6	NA	TRBD2	TGTGCCAGCAGCTTGGTGGGACTAGGAGTACCCCAGTACTTC	CASSLVGLGVPQYF
TRBJ2-5	TRBV28	NA	NA	TGTGCCAGCAGTTCCCCCGCAGGGTTCCAAGAGACCCAGTACTTC	CASSSPAGFQETQYF
TRBJ2-5	TRBV2	NA	TRBD1	TGTGCCAGCCCAAAGGACAGGGGTGGTTCGGAGACCCAGTACTTC	CASPKDRGGSETQYF
TRBJ1-2	TRBV30	NA	NA	TGTGCCTGGGCCAGCAGCGTCCACATGCTATCGGGCTACACCTTC	CAWASSVHMLSGYTF
TRBJ1-1	TRBV21-1	NA	NA	TGTGCCAGCAGCGCCACTCCGGGACAGGGTGGGACTGAAGCTTTCTTT	CASSATPGQGGTEAFF
TRBJ2-1	TRBV11-2	NA	TRBD2	TGTGCCAGCAGCCCCGCGCGCGGGAGGATCTACAATGAGCAGTTCTTC	CASSPARGRIYNEQFF
TRBJ2-7	TRBV13	NA	TRBD2	TGTGCCAGCAGCCTTTGGGGGGGGTACGAGCAGTACTTC	CASSLWGGYEQYF
TRBJ2-7	TRBV7-9	NA	TRBD2	TGTGCCAGCAGCTTAGGACTAGCGGGGGGCCAAAGCTCCTACGAGCAGTACTTC	CASSLGLAGGQSSYEQYF
TRBJ2-5	TRBV2	NA	TRBD2	TGTGCCAGCATAGCGGGGGGGCAGAGGACCCAGTACTTC	CASIAGGQRTQYF
TRBJ2-1	TRBV4-2	medium-sized	TRBD2	TGTGCCAGCAGCCAGGGACTAGCGGGAGTGTGGGAGCAGTTCTTC	CASSQGLAGVWEQFF
TRBJ1-1	TRBV28	NA	NA	TGTGCCAGCAGTTCCTGGCCGACTGAAGCTTTCTTT	CASSSWPTEAFF
TRBJ1-5	TRBV18	NA	TRBD1	TGTGCCAGCTCACCCGGACAGGGGTCCGGTCAGCCCCAGCATTTT	CASSPGQGSGQPQHF
TRBJ2-5	TRBV5-3	NA	TRBD2	TGTGCCAGAAGCTTGGCACAGTCGCGGGGGGAGACCCAGTACTTC	CARSLAQSRGETQYF
TRBJ2-2	TRBV27	NA	NA	TGTGCCAGCAGCCCGGGGGTCGGCACCGGGGAGCTGTTTTTT	CASSPGVGTGELFF
TRBJ2-4	TRBV7-2	few	NA	TGTGCCAGCAGCTCTGGCGGGACTGGCAAAAACATTCAGTACTTC	CASSSGGTGKNIQYF
TRBJ2-1	TRBV6-6	NA	NA	TGTGCCAGCAGCCGCGGGTCGAATGAGCAGTTCTTC	CASSRGSNEQFF
TRBJ1-6	TRBV30	NA	TRBD1	TGTGCCTGGAAGACAGGGGCTGCATATAATTCACCCCTCCACTTT	CAWKTGAAYNSPLHF
TRBJ2-2	TRBV7-6	once	NA	TGTGCCAGCAGCTCGACGGCCCAATCGACAGTAGAGCTGTTTTTT	CASSSTAQSTVELFF
TRBJ1-1	TRBV7-2	few	NA	TGTGCCAGCAGCTTCAGACAGCCACCGAACACTGAAGCTTTCTTT	CASSFRQPPNTEAFF
TRBJ2-4	TRBV6-1	NA	NA	TGTGCCAGCAGTGGAGGGTCCATTCAGTACTTC	CASSGGSIQYF
TRBJ2-4	TRBV5-1	few	TRBD2	TGCGCCAGCAGGGCGGGGGAAAAAAACATTCAGTACTTC	CASRAGEKNIQYF
TRBJ1-5	TRBV2	NA	TRBD1	TGTGCCAGCAGTAAAGACAGGGGCAATCAGCCCCAGCATTTT	CASSKDRGNQPQHF
TRBJ2-7	TRBV28	NA	TRBD1	TGTGCCAGCAGTCCCTCGACAGGGGTAAGATACGAGCAGTACTTC	CASSPSTGVRYEQYF
TRBJ1-5	TRBV19	NA	TRBD1	TGTGCCAGTAGTATGACAGGGGGCGATTACGGGCATTTT	CASSMTGGDYGHF
TRBJ1-4	TRBV18	NA	TRBD1	TGTGCCAGCTCACGGAAAACAGGGGGCGAGGGTGAAAAACTGTTTTTT	CASSRKTGGEGEKLFF
TRBJ2-2	TRBV4-3	NA	TRBD2	TGCGCCAGCAGCCAAGATCCGGGGGGGAACACCGGGGAGCTGTTTTTT	CASSQDPGGNTGELFF
TRBJ1-5	TRBV28	NA	NA	TGTGCCAGCAGAACCTTGGGGGCGCAGAATCAGCCCCAGCATTTT	CASRTLGAQNQPQHF
TRBJ1-2	TRBV6-1	NA	NA	TGTGCCAGCAGTTCTCACACCACCTATGGCTACACCTTC	CASSSHTTYGYTF
TRBJ2-6	TRBV5-5	NA	NA	TGTGCCAGCAGCTTGGGAACAAGCTCTGGGGCCAACGTCCTGACTTTC	CASSLGTSSGANVLTF